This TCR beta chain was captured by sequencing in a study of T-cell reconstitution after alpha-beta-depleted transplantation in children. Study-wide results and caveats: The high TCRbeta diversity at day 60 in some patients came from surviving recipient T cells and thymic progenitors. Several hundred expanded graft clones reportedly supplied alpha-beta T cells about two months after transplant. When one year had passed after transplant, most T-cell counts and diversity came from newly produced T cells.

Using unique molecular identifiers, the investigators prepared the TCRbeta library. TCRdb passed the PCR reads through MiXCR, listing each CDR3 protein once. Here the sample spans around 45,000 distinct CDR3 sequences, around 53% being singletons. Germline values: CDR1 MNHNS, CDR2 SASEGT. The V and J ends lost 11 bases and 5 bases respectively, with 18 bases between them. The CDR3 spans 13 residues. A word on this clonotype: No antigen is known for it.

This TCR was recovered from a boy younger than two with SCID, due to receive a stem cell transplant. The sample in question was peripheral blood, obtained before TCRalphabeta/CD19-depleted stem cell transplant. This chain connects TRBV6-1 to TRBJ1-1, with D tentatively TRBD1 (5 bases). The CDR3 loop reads CAVLRDRLTEAFF. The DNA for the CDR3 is TGTGCCGTCCTGCGGGACCGCTTGACTGAAGCTTTCTTT.